The sequence of this T cell receptor (beta chain) was determined in a study of shared clonotypes between healthy human individuals. Study findings and constraints: Even with large depth, rarefaction showed that sorted-subset sequencing was incomplete. Few donors limited the genetic and exposure-history diversity represented. Clonotype sharing across four donors was observed for about 5.5% of naive CD4 clonotypes.

The donors, all of them Caucasian adults, lived in Nashville, Tennessee. A note on this clone: The antigen is not known.

Clones were read by immunoSEQ multiplex PCR, and TCRdb kept only the in-frame ones, dropping some. Among approximately 1,500,000 clones listed, 95% to 97% were seen once. Per germline, CDR1 MDHEN and CDR2 SYDVKM. This CDR3 contains 13 residues. Trimming removed 6 bases from V and 5 bases from J, with 14 bases in between. This receptor was taken from a man aged 30 to 45 in good health. Sequenced sample: naive CD4+ T cells sorted from blood. Subset here: CD45RA+ positively selected. The chain joins TRBV28 to TRBJ2-7; the D gene is possibly TRBD2 (7 bases). The CDR3 DNA is TGTGCCAGCAGCCTGGGGCGGGGGCACGAGCAGTACTTC. Protein sequence: CASSLGRGHEQYF.